This T cell receptor (beta chain) was documented in a study of CD8+ T cells in alopecia areata. Researchers gathered lesional scalp punch biopsies and peripheral blood from patients with alopecia areata. Regarding this clone: Its cognate antigen is unknown.

Following RNA extraction, reverse transcription yielded cDNA that acted as the sequencing template. The repertoire was sequenced with immunoSEQ multiplex PCR; TCRdb's copy has only in-frame clones and lacks some. The repertoire holds about 130,000 clones, with 49% as singletons. The study, taken as a whole, reports: An increase in clonality over normal scalp was evident in lesional scalp, especially alopecia totalis/universalis.

This clonotype originated in a human donor with alopecia areata. The specimen comprised CD8+ T cells sorted from blood, sampled at week 0.

The DNA of the CDR3 is TGCAGCGTCCCCCCCATCAGGAGGGGAGGATCTTTCTTT. This codes for CSVPPIRRGGSFF. V is TRBV29-1 and J is TRBJ1-1; a weak D match, TRBD1 (5 bases). V lost 6 bases, J lost 12 bases, and 23 bases lay in between. The CDR3 length is 13 residues. CDR1 and CDR2 (germline): SQVTM, ANQGSEA.